This TCR beta chain was profiled in a study of T cell repertoires in cytomegalovirus infection. This clonotype came up a few times. Its antigen is unknown. TCRdb fed the reads into MiXCR, producing one record per CDR3 protein. The sample holds about 500,000 distinct CDR3 sequences, 25% to 35% seen once. Looked up from germline, CDR1 is MDHEN and CDR2 is SYDVKM. CDR3 length: 17 amino acids. Trimming took 4 bases from V and 6 from J; bases not matched to a gene: 14. This specimen was cultured PBMCs, taken from culture after CMV antigen stimulation. The V and J genes are TRBV28 and TRBJ2-1, with 8 bases identical to TRBD1. The TCR originated in a human donor in good health (CMV status not recorded). Some clones in this sample may be carry-over from other donors' samples. Here the CDR3 reads CASSSYGQGTIFNEQFF. CDR3 coding DNA: TGTGCCAGCAGTTCCTACGGACAGGGAACGATTTTCAATGAGCAGTTCTTC. The full variable domain, completed using reference TRBV28 and TRBJ2-1, is DVKVTQSSRYLVKRTGEKVFLECVQDMDHENMFWYRQDPGLGLRLIYFSYDVKMKEKGDIPEGYSVSREKKERFSLILESASTNQTSMYLCASSSYGQGTIFNEQFFGPGTRLTVL.